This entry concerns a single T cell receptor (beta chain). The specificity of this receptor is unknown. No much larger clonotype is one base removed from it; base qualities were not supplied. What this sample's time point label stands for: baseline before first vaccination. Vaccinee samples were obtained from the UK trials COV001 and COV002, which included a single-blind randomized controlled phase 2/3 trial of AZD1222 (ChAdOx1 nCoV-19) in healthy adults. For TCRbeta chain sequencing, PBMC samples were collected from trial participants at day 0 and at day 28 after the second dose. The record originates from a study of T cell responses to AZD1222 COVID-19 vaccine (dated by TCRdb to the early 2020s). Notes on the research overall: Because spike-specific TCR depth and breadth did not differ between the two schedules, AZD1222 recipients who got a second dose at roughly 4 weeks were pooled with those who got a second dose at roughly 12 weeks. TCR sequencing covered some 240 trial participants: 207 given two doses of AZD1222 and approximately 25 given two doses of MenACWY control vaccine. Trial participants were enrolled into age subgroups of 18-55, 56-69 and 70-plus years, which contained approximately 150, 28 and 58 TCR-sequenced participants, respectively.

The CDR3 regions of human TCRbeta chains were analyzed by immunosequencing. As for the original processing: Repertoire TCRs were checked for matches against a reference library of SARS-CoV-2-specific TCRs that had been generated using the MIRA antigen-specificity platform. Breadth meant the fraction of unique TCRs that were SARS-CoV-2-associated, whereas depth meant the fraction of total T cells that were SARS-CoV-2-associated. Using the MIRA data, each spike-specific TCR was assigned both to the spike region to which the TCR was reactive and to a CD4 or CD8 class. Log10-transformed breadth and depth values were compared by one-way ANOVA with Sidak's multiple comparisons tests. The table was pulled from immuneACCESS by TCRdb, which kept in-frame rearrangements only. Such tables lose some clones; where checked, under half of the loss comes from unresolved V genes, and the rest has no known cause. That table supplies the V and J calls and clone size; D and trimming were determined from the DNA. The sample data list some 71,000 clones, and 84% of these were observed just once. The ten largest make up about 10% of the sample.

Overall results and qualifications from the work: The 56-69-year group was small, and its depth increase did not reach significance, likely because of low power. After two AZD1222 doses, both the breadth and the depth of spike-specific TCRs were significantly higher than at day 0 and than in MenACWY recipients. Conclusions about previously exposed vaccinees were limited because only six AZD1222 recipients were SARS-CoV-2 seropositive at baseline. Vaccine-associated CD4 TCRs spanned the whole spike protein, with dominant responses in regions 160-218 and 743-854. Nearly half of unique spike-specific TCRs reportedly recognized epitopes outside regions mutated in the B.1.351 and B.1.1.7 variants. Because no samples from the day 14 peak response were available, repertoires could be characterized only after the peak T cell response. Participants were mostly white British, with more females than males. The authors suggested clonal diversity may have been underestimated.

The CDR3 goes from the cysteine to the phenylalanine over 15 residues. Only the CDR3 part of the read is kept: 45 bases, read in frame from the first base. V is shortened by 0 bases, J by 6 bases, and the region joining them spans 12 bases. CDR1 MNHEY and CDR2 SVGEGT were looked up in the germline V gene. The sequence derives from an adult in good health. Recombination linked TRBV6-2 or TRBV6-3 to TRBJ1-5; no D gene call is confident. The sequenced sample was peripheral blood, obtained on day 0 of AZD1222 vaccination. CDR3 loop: CASSYSSGFGQPQHF. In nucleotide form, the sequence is TGTGCCAGCAGTTACTCGAGCGGGTTCGGTCAGCCCCAGCATTTT.